This TCR beta chain was identified during a study of cytomegalovirus exposure and HLA in healthy donors. Background on the study: Out of 398 genotyped donors, about 76% belonged to the Caucasian-associated ancestry cluster. General study points: The study listed some 160 cytomegalovirus-associated TCR beta chains.

Germline V lookup: CDR1 SGHVS, CDR2 FNYEAQ. CDR3 length: 16 amino acids. V lost 4 bases, J lost 4 bases, and 16 bases lay in between. As to this clone: Its matching antigen is unknown.

This PCR relied on a set of 60 Vbeta primers and 13 Jbeta primers. TCRdb's copy holds only in-frame clones and misses some; the assay was immunoSEQ multiplex PCR. Among approximately 86,000 clones listed, about two thirds were seen once. This TCR was recovered from a man aged 60 to 69 in good health and CMV-seronegative. The chain joins TRBV7-6 to TRBJ2-2; maybe TRBD1 (7 bases). The sample consisted of PBMCs. The CDR3 loop reads CASSSRRGHGTGELFF. The CDR3 bases are TGTGCCAGCAGCTCCCGGAGGGGGCATGGCACCGGGGAGCTGTTTTTT.